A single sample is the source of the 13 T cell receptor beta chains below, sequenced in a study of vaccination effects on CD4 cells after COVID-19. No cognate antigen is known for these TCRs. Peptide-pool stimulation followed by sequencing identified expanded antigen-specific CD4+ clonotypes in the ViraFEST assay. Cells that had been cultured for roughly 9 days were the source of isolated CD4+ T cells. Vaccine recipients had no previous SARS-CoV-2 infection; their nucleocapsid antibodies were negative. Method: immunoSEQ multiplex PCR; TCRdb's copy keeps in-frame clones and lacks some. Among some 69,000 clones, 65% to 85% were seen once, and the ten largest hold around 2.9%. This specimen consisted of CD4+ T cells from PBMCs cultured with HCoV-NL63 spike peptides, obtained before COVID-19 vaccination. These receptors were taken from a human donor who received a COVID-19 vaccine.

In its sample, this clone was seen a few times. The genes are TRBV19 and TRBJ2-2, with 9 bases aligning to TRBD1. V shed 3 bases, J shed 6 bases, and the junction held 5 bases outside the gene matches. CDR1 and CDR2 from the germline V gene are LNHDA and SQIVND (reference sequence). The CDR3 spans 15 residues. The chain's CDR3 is CASSIEGQGPGELFF. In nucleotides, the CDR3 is TGTGCCAGTAGTATTGAGGGACAGGGCCCCGGGGAGCTGTTTTTT. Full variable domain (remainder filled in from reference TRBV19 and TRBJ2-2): DGGITQSPKYLFRKEGQNVTLSCEQNLNHDAMYWYRQDPGQGLRLIYYSQIVNDFQKGDIAEGYSVSREKKESFPLTVTSAQKNPTAFYLCASSIEGQGPGELFFGEGSRLTVL.

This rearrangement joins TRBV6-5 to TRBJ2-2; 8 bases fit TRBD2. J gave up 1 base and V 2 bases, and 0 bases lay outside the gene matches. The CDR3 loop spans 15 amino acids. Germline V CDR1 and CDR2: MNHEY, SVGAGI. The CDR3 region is CASSYLAGNTGELFF. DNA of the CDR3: TGTGCCAGCAGTTACCTAGCGGGGAACACCGGGGAGCTGTTTTTT.

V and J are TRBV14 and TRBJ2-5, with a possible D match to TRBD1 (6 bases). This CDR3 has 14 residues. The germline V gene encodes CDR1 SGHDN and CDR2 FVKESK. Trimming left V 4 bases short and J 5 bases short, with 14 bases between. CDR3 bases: TGTGCCAGCAGCCGAACCGGGACACTGGAGACCCAGTACTTC. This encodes CASSRTGTLETQYF.

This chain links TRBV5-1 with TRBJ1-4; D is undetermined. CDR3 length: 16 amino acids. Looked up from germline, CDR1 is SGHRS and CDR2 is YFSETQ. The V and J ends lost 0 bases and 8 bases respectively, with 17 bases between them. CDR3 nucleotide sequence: TGCGCCAGCAGCTTGGCGGGTGGAGGCGGTTTCGAAAAACTGTTTTTT. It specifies CASSLAGGGGFEKLFF.

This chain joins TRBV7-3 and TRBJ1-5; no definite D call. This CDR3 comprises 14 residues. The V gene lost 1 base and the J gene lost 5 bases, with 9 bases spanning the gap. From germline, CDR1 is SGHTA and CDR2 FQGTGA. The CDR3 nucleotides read TGTGCCAGCAGCTTAAATGCGGGAGATCAGCCCCAGCATTTT. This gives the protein CASSLNAGDQPQHF.

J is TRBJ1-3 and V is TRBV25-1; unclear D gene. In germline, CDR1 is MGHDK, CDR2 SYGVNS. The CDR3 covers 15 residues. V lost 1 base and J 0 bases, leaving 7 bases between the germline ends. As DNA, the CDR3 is TGTGCCAGCAGTGAATGGGGTAGCTCTGGAAACACCATATATTTT. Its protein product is CASSEWGSSGNTIYF.

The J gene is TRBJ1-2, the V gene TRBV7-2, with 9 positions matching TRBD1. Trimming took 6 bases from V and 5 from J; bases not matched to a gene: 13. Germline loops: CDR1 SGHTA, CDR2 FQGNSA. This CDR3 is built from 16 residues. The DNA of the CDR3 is TGTGCCAGCAGGTCAAACAGGGGGCGCAGAGGTTATGGCTACACCTTC. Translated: CASRSNRGRRGYGYTF. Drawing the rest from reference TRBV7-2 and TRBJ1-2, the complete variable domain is GAGVSQSPSNKVTEKGKDVELRCDPISGHTALYWYRQSLGQGLEFLIYFQGNSAPDKSGLPSDRFSAERTGGSVSTLTIQRTQQEDSAVYLCASRSNRGRRGYGYTFGSGTRLTVV.

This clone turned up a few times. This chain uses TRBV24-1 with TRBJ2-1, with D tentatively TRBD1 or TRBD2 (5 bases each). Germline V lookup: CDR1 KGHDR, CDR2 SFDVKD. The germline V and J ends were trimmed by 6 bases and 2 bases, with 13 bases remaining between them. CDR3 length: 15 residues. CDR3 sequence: CATSRRGTTYNEQFF. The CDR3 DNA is TGTGCCACCAGTAGACGGGGCACAACCTACAATGAGCAGTTCTTC.

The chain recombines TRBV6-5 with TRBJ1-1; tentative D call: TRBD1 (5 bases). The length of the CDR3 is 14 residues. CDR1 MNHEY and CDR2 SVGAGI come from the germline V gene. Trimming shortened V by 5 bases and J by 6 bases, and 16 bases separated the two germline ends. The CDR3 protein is CASSQRGRVAEAFF. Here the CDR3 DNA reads TGTGCCAGCAGTCAGAGGGGTCGGGTCGCTGAAGCTTTCTTT.

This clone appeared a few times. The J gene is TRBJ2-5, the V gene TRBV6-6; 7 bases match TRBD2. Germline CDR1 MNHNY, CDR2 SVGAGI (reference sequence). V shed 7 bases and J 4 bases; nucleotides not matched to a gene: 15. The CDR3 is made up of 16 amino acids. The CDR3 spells CASTTMGREGRETQYF. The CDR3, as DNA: TGTGCCAGCACCACCATGGGCAGGGAGGGGCGAGAGACCCAGTACTTC.

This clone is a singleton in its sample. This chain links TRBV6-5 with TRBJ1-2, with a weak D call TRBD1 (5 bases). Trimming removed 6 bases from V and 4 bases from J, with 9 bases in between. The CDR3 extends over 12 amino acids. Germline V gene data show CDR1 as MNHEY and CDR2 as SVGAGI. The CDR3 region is CASRQGSYGYTF. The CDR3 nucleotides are TGTGCCAGCAGGCAGGGTAGCTATGGCTACACCTTC.

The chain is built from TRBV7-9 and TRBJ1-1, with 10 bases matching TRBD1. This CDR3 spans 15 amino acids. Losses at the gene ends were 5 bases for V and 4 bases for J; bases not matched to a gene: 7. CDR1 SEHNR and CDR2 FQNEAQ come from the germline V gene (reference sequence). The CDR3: CASSSGQGVGTEAFF. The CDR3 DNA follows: TGTGCCAGCAGCAGCGGACAGGGGGTCGGCACTGAAGCTTTCTTT.

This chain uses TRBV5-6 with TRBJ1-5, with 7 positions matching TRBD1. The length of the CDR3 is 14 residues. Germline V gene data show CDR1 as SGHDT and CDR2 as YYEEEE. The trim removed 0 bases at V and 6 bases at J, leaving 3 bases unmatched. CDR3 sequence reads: CASSLGQGGQPQHF. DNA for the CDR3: TGTGCCAGCAGCTTGGGTCAGGGGGGTCAGCCCCAGCATTTT.